This TCR beta chain comes out of a study of OX40 agonist ivuxolimab in advanced cancers. Clones were read by immunoSEQ multiplex PCR, and TCRdb kept only the in-frame ones, dropping some. The sample includes tens of thousands of clones, about 88% of them seen just once. This CDR3 spans 16 amino acids. The V gene's germline CDR1 is SGHRS and CDR2 YFSETQ. V lost 0 bases and J 1 base, leaving 13 bases between the germline ends. The source material was CD4+ or CD8+ T cells sorted from blood, sampled in a trial of the OX40 agonist ivuxolimab. This chain links TRBV5-1 with TRBJ1-1, with TRBD1 as a possible D gene (5 bases). The TCR was taken from an adult with an advanced solid tumor such as melanoma, head and neck, liver or kidney cancer. The CDR3: CASSLGLTRGNTEAFF. CDR3 bases: TGCGCCAGCAGCTTGGGTCTAACAAGGGGGAACACTGAAGCTTTCTTT.